This is a list of T cell receptor beta chains from one sample in a study of blood T cell repertoires in COVID-19. Libraries were prepared by immunoSEQ multiplex PCR; TCRdb keeps only in-frame clonotypes and omits some of them. This sample yields about 160,000 clones, of which over 65% are seen a single time; around 8.1% belongs to the top ten. The sequenced sample was peripheral blood. The receptors originated from a man aged 55-75 years with acute or convalescent COVID-19. Each CDR3 is given with its conserved first and last residue. The D gene is left open where the match is weak. Clone size is not always given. Where it is, it says once, few, many or a class for expanded clones.

clone_size	d_call	v_call	j_call	cdr3_aa	cdr3_nt
-	-	TRBV11-3	TRBJ1-1	CASSKNSQAEAFF	TGTGCCAGCAGCAAAAATTCCCAGGCAGAAGCTTTCTTT
-	-	TRBV24-1	TRBJ1-2	CATSDFEGGTPGGYTF	TGTGCCACCAGTGATTTTGAAGGCGGCACCCCCGGTGGCTACACCTTC
-	TRBD2	TRBV5-1	TRBJ2-1	CASSIGAGGPRNEQFF	TGCGCCAGCAGCATTGGGGCGGGGGGGCCTCGCAATGAGCAGTTCTTC
-	TRBD2	TRBV7-6	TRBJ2-1	CASSSSGGRYNEQFF	TGTGCCAGCAGCTCTAGCGGGGGGCGTTACAATGAGCAGTTCTTC
once	TRBD1	TRBV25-1	TRBJ1-1	CASSESGQGVTEAFF	TGTGCCAGCAGTGAATCCGGGCAGGGGGTCACTGAAGCTTTCTTT
-	TRBD1	TRBV5-1	TRBJ1-4	CASSVAGQGSEKLFF	TGCGCCAGCAGTGTAGCGGGACAGGGAAGCGAAAAACTGTTTTTT
few	-	TRBV5-1	TRBJ1-1	CASSLGQMNTEAFF	TGCGCCAGCAGCTTAGGACAAATGAACACTGAAGCTTTCTTT
-	-	TRBV4-1	TRBJ2-3	CASTTHRGTDTQYF	TGCGCCAGCACTACTCACAGGGGCACAGATACGCAGTATTTT
-	TRBD1	TRBV2	TRBJ2-1	CASNSGTDFAEQFF	TGTGCCAGCAATTCCGGGACAGACTTCGCAGAGCAGTTCTTC
-	TRBD2	TRBV5-8	TRBJ2-2	CATPRRRGVNTGELFF	TGTGCCACCCCTAGGAGGCGGGGGGTTAACACCGGGGAGCTGTTTTTT
many	-	TRBV7-2	TRBJ2-3	CASSKTYSVSTDTQYF	TGTGCCAGCAGCAAAACCTACTCCGTTAGCACAGATACGCAGTATTTT
-	TRBD2	TRBV29-1	TRBJ2-5	CSVEGTSGGWEETQYF	TGCAGCGTTGAAGGGACTAGCGGGGGGTGGGAAGAGACCCAGTACTTC
once	-	TRBV9	TRBJ2-6	CASSIDRSGANVLTF	TGTGCCAGCAGCATTGACAGGTCTGGGGCCAACGTCCTGACTTTC
-	-	TRBV9	TRBJ1-1	CASSVGDTDTEAFF	TGTGCCAGCAGCGTAGGGGACACCGACACTGAAGCTTTCTTT
-	-	TRBV5-1	TRBJ1-4	CASSLAGGVEEKLFF	TGCGCCAGCAGCTTGGCGGGAGGTGTTGAAGAAAAACTGTTTTTT
-	-	TRBV18	TRBJ1-1	CASSPSQNTEAFF	TGTGCCAGCTCACCATCCCAGAACACTGAAGCTTTCTTT
-	-	TRBV6-5	TRBJ2-3	CASSPTTSSGDTQYF	TGTGCCAGCAGCCCGACTACTTCCTCTGGGGATACGCAGTATTTT
-	TRBD1	TRBV19	TRBJ1-2	CASSVGQGEYGYTF	TGTGCCAGTAGTGTGGGACAGGGTGAATATGGCTACACCTTC
-	-	TRBV28	TRBJ2-7	CASSYGTGVYEQYF	TGTGCCAGCAGTTACGGCACCGGGGTCTACGAGCAGTACTTC
-	-	TRBV7-2	TRBJ1-4	CASSLATVPNEKLFF	TGTGCCAGCAGCTTAGCCACAGTCCCAAATGAAAAACTGTTTTTT